This T cell receptor beta chain was identified during a study of blood T cell repertoires in COVID-19. Across the study: Samples of COVID-19 (acute and convalescent) were obtained from the United States, Italy and Spain.

Authors' processing steps: Amplification with reference gene primers provided the estimates of nucleated cell counts. Generated by immunoSEQ multiplex PCR, the TCRdb table keeps only in-frame clones and is missing some. V, J and clone size reflect that table, while D and trimming were determined from the DNA. The sample has around 330,000 clones, around nine tenths seen once. The CDR3 extends over 13 amino acids. Germline-derived CDR1 and CDR2 are SQVTM and ANQGSEA. The V segment lost 4 bases and the J segment 3 bases; nucleotides outside the gene matches: 5. The sequence came from a woman in her 50s with active or convalescent COVID-19. Sequenced material: peripheral blood. This rearrangement joins TRBV29-1 to TRBJ2-7, with 8 bases lining up with TRBD1. CDR3 in DNA: TGCAGCGTTGGCCCAGGGGGCCGCTACGAGCAGTACTTC. It is translated as CSVGPGGRYEQYF.